A single sample is the source of the 3 T cell receptor beta chains below, sequenced in a study of T cell responses to AZD1222 COVID-19 vaccine. TCRdb's copy holds only in-frame clones and misses some; the assay was immunoSEQ multiplex PCR. The sample records 140,000 or so clones, around nine tenths being singletons. The sample consisted of peripheral blood, taken 28 days after the second AZD1222 dose. The receptor source for this set is an adult who received the AZD1222 COVID-19 vaccine.

The gene calls are TRBV12-5 and TRBJ1-5; no clear D. Germline lookup yields CDR1 LGHNT and CDR2 FRNRAP. Trimming shortened V by 1 base and J by 5 bases, and 0 bases separated the two germline ends. The CDR3 loop spans 11 amino acids. The CDR3 protein is CASGLDQPQHF. Here the CDR3 DNA reads TGTGCTAGTGGTTTGGATCAGCCCCAGCATTTT.

The gene calls are TRBV19 and TRBJ2-7, with 13 positions matching TRBD2. The V gene end was trimmed by 5 bases and the J gene end by 3 bases; junction bases not matched to a gene: 10. CDR1 LNHDA and CDR2 SQIVND come from the germline V gene (reference sequence). The CDR3 runs to 17 residues. The CDR3 DNA is TGTGCCAGTAGTCCCGGGACTAGCGGGATCAGCGACTACGAGCAGTACTTC. This translates into CASSPGTSGISDYEQYF.

This sequence joins TRBV7-9 and TRBJ2-1; D might be TRBD2 (6 bases). The germline gives CDR1 SEHNR, CDR2 FQNEAQ (reference sequence). The CDR3 contains 12 residues. Trimming stripped 1 base from V and 10 bases from J, with 8 bases between. Written as DNA, the CDR3 is TGTGCCAGCAGCTTAGGGGACTTCGAGCAGTTCTTC. Amino acid sequence: CASSLGDFEQFF.